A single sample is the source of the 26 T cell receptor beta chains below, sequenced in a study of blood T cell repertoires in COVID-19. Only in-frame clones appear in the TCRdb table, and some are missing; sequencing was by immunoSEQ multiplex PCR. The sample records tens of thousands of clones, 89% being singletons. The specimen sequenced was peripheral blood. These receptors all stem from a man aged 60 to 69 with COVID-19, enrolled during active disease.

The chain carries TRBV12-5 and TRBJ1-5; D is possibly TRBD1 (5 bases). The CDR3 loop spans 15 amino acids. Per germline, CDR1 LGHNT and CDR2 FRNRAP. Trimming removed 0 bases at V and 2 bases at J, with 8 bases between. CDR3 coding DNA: TGTGCTAGTGGTTTGGTTGTACAGGGCAATCAGCCCCAGCATTTT. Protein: CASGLVVQGNQPQHF.

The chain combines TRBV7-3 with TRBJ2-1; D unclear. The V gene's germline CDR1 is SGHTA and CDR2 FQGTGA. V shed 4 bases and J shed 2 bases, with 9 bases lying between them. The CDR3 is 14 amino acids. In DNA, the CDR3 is TGTGCCAGCAGCTCTTATACAGCCTACAATGAGCAGTTCTTC. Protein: CASSSYTAYNEQFF.

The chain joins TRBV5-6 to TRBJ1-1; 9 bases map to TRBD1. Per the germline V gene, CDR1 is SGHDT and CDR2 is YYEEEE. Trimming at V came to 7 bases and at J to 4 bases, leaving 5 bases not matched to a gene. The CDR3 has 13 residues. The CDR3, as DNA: TGTGCCAGCGGCGGACAGGGGAGCACTGAAGCTTTCTTT. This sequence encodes CASGGQGSTEAFF.

CDR3 sequence: CASSAHSATNEKLFF. CDR3 coding DNA: TGTGCCAGTAGTGCCCACAGTGCAACTAATGAAAAACTGTTTTTT. The chain links TRBV19 to TRBJ1-4; D gene unclear. Per germline, CDR1 LNHDA and CDR2 SQIVND (reference sequence). The CDR3 is made up of 15 amino acids. The V gene lost 5 bases and the J gene lost 0 bases, with 10 bases spanning the gap.

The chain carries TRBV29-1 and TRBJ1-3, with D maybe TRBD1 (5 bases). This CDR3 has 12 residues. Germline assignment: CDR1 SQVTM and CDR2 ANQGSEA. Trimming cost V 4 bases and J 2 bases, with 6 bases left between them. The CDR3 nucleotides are TGCAGCGTTGCAGGGACTGGAAACACCATATATTTT. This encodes CSVAGTGNTIYF.

The CDR3 reads CASSRGNNQPQHF. In DNA form, the CDR3 reads TGTGCCAGCTCAAGGGGGAATAATCAGCCCCAGCATTTT. The J gene is TRBJ1-5, the V gene TRBV18, with D perhaps TRBD1 (6 bases). Trimming removed 5 bases at V and 4 bases at J, with 9 bases between. CDR1 and CDR2 (germline): KGHSH, LQKENI. This CDR3 is built from 13 residues.

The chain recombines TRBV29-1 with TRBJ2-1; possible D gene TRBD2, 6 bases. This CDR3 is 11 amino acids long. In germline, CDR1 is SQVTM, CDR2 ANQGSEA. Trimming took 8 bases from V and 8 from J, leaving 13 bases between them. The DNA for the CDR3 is TGCAGCCTGACTAGAAACCATGAGCAGTTCTTC. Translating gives CSLTRNHEQFF.

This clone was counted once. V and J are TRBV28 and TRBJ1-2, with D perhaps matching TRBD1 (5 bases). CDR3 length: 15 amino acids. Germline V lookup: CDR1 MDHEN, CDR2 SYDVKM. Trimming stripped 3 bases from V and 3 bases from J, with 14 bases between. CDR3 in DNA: TGTGCCAGCAGTTTGTATGCAGGGTCTGACTATGGCTACACCTTC. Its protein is CASSLYAGSDYGYTF.

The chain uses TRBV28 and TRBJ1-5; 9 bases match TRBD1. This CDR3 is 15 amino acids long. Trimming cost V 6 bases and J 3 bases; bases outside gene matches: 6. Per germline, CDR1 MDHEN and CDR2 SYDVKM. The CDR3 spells CASSTGQGHNQPQHF. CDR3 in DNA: TGTGCCAGCAGCACGGGACAGGGACACAATCAGCCCCAGCATTTT.

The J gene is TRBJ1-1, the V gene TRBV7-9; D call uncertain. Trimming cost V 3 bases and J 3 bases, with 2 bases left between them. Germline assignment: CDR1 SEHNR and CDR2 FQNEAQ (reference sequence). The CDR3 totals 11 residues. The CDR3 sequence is CASSFDTEAFF. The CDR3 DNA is TGTGCCAGCAGCTTCGACACTGAAGCTTTCTTT.

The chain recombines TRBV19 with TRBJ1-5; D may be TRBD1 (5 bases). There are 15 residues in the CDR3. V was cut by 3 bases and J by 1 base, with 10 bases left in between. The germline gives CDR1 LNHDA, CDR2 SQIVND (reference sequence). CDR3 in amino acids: CASSMGRGSNQPQHF. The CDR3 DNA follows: TGTGCCAGTAGTATGGGGCGGGGAAGCAATCAGCCCCAGCATTTT.

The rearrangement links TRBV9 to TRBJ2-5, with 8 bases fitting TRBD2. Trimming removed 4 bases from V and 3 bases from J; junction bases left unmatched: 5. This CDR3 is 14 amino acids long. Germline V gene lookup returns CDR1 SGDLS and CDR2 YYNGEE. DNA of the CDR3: TGTGCCAGCAGCCTCACTAGCGGTGAAGAGACCCAGTACTTC. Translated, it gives CASSLTSGEETQYF.

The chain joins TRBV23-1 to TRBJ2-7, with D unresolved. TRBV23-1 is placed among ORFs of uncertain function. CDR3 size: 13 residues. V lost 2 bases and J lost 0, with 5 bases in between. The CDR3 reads CASSQQNSYEQYF. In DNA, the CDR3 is TGCGCCAGCAGTCAACAGAACTCCTACGAGCAGTACTTC.

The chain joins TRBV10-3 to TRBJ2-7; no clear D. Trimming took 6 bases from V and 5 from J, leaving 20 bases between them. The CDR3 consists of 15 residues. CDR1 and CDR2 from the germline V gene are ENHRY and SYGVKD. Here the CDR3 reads CAIRSEATFLNEQYF. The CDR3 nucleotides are TGTGCCATCAGGAGCGAGGCAACCTTTCTGAACGAGCAGTACTTC.

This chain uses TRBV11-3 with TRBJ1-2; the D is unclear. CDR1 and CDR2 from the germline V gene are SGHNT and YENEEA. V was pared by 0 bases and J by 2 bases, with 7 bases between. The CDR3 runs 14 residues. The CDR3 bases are TGTGCCAGCAGCTTAGATCGGTCCAACTATGGCTACACCTTC. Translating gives CASSLDRSNYGYTF.

The CDR3 nucleotides read TGTGCCTGGAGTGTACAAACAGGGGGCGATCAGCCCCAGCATTTT. Encoded protein: CAWSVQTGGDQPQHF. The rearrangement joins TRBV30 to TRBJ1-5; 9 bases map to TRBD1. The V gene's germline CDR1 is GTSNPN and CDR2 SVGIG (reference sequence). This CDR3 is 15 amino acids long. V trimming: 0 bases; J trimming: 5 bases; junction bases outside the gene matches: 5.

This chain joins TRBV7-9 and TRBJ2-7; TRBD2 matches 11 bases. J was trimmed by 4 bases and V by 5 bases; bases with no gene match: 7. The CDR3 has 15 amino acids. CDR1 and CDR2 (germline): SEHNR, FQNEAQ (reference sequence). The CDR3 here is CASSRTGTSGYEQYF. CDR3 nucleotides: TGTGCCAGCAGCCGAACCGGGACTAGCGGTTACGAGCAGTACTTC.

CDR3 coding DNA: TGTGCCAGCAGCGGACCAGCGGGAGGCTACAATGAGCAGTTCTTC. Its protein is CASSGPAGGYNEQFF. The chain recombines TRBV5-4 with TRBJ2-1, with 9 bases aligning to TRBD2. The CDR3 spans 15 residues. After removal of 4 bases from V and 3 bases from J, the junction contained 5 bases not matched to a gene. The germline V gene encodes CDR1 SGHNT and CDR2 YYREEE (reference sequence).

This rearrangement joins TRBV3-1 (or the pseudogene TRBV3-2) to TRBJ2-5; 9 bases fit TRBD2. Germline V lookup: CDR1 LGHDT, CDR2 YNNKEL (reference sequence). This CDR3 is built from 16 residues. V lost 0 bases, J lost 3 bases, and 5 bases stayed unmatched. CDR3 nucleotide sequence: TGTGCCAGCAGCCAAGACCTGGCTAGCGGGGAAGAGACCCAGTACTTC. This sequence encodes CASSQDLASGEETQYF.

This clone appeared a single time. The CDR3 DNA follows: TGTGCCAGCAGCAATTCAGGGGCAGATACGCAGTATTTT. This translates into CASSNSGADTQYF. This sequence joins TRBV27 and TRBJ2-3, with D possibly matching TRBD1 (6 bases). The V end lost 6 bases, the J end lost 4 bases, and 11 bases lay between the germline ends. The CDR3 is 13 residues long. The germline CDR1 and CDR2 sequences are MNHEY and SMNVEV (reference sequence).

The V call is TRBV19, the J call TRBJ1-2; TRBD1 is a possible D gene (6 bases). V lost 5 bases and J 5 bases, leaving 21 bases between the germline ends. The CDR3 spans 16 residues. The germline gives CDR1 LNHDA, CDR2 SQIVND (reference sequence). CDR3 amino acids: CASSSPLGQRLYGYTF. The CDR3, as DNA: TGTGCCAGTAGTTCTCCTCTTGGACAGCGACTTTATGGCTACACCTTC. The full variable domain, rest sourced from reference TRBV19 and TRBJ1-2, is DGGITQSPKYLFRKEGQNVTLSCEQNLNHDAMYWYRQDPGQGLRLIYYSQIVNDFQKGDIAEGYSVSREKKESFPLTVTSAQKNPTAFYLCASSSPLGQRLYGYTFGSGTRLTVV.

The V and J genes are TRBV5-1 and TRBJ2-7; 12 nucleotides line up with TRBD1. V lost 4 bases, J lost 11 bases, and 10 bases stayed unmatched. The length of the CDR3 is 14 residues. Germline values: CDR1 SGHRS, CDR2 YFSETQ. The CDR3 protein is CASSPAGTGGSKYF. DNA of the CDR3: TGCGCCAGCAGCCCCGCCGGGACAGGGGGCTCAAAGTACTTC. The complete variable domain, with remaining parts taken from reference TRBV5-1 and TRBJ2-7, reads KAGVTQTPRYLIKTRGQQVTLSCSPISGHRSVSWYQQTPGQGLQFLFEYFSETQRNKGNFPGRFSGRQFSNSRSEMNVSTLELGDSALYLCASSPAGTGGSKYFGPGTRLTVT.

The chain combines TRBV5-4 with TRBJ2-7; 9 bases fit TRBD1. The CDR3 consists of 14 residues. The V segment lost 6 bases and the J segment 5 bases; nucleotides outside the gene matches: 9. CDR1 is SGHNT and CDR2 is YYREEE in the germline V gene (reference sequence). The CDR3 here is CASTPGQGNDEQYF. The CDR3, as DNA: TGTGCCAGCACCCCGGGACAGGGTAACGACGAGCAGTACTTC.

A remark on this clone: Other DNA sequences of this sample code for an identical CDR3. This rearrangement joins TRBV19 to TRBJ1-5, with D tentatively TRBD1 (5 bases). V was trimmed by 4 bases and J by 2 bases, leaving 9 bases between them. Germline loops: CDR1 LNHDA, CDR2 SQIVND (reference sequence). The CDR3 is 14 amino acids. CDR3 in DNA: TGTGCCAGTAGTAGCGGGGGAGGCAATCAGCCCCAGCATTTT. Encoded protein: CASSSGGGNQPQHF.

As DNA, the CDR3 is TGTGCCAGCAGCATTACAGGACTAGCGGGCACCGGGGAGCTGTTTTTT. This sequence encodes CASSITGLAGTGELFF. The chain uses TRBV9 and TRBJ2-2, with TRBD2 matching over 11 bases. Looked up from germline, CDR1 is SGDLS and CDR2 is YYNGEE. The CDR3 is 16 residues long. Trimming cost V 4 bases and J 4 bases; bases outside gene matches: 6.

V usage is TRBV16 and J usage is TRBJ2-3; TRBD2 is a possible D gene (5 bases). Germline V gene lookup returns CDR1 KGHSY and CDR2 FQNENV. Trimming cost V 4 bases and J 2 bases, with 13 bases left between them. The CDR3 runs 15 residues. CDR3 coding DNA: TGTGCCAGCAGCCGCTCGGGGATACCCACAGATACGCAGTATTTT. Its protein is CASSRSGIPTDTQYF.